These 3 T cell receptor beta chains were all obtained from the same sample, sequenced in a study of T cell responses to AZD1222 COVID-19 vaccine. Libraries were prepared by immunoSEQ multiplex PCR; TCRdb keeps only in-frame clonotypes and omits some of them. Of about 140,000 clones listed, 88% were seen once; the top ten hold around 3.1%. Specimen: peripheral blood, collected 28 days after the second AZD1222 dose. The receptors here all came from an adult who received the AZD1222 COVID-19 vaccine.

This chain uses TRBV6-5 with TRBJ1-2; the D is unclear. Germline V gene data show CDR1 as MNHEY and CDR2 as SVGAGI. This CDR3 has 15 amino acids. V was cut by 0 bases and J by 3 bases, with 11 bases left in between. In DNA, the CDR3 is TGTGCCAGCAGTTACTCGAGAGGTTACGACTATGGCTACACCTTC. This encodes CASSYSRGYDYGYTF.

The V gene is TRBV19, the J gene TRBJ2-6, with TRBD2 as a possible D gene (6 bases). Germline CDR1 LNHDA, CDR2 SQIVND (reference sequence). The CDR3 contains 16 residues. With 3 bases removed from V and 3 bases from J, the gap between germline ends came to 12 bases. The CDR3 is CASSMAGGFGANVLTF. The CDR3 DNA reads TGTGCCAGTAGTATGGCCGGGGGTTTTGGGGCCAACGTCCTGACTTTC.

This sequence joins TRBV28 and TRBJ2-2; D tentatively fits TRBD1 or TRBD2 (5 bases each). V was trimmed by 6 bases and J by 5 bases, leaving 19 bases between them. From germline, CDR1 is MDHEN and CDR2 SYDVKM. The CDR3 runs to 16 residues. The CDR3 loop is CASRYDIWDRTGELFF. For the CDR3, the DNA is TGTGCCAGCAGGTACGACATATGGGACCGAACCGGGGAGCTGTTTTTT.